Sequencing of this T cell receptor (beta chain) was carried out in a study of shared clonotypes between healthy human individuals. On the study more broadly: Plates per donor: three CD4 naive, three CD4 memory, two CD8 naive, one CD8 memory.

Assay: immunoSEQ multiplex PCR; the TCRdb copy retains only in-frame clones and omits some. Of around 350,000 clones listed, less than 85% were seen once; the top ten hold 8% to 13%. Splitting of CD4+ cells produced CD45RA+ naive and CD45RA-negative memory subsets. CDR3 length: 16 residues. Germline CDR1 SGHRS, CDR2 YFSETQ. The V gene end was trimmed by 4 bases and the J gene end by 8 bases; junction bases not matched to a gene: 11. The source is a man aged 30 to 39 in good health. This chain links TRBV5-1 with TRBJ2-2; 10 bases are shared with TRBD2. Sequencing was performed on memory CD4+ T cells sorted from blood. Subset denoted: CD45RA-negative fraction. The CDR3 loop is CASSTVSGRPHGELFF. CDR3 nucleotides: TGCGCCAGCAGCACAGTTAGCGGGAGGCCGCATGGGGAGCTGTTTTTT.